Given below is one TCR beta chain in context. The entry originates in a study of blood T cell repertoires in COVID-19. The table came from immunoSEQ multiplex PCR; TCRdb's copy has only in-frame clones and leaves some out. The sample contains 120,000 to 150,000 clones, 87% of which appear only once. Sequenced material: peripheral blood. This sequence was found in a woman aged 50 to 65 with acute or convalescent COVID-19.

The CDR3 region is CASSPTLGPYEQYF. CDR3 nucleotides: TGTGCCAGCAGCCCAACACTAGGCCCCTACGAGCAGTACTTC. The chain combines TRBV3-1 (or the pseudogene TRBV3-2) with TRBJ2-7; tentatively, D is TRBD2 (5 bases). The CDR3 is 14 amino acids. CDR1 and CDR2 (germline): LGHDT, YNNKEL (reference sequence). V lost 4 bases, J lost 2 bases, and 12 bases lay in between.